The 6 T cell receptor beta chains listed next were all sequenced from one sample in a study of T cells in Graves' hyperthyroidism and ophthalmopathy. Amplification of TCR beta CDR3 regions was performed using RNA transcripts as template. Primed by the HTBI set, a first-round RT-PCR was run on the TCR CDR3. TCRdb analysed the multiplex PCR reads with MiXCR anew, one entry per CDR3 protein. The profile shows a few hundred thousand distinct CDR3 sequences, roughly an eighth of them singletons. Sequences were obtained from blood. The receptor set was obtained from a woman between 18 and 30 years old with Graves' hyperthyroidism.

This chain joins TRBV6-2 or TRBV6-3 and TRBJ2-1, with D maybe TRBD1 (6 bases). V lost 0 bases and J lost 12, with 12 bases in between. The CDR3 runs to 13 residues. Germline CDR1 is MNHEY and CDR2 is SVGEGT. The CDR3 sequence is CASSYSTGTWQFF. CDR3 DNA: TGTGCCAGCAGTTACTCAACCGGGACATGGCAGTTCTTC.

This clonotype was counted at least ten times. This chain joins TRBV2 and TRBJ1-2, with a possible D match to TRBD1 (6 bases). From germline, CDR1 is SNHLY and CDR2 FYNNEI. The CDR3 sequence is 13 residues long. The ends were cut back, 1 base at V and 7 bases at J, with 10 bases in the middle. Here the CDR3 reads CASSEEGTTGYTF. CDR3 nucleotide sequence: TGTGCCAGCAGTGAAGAGGGGACAACTGGCTACACCTTC.

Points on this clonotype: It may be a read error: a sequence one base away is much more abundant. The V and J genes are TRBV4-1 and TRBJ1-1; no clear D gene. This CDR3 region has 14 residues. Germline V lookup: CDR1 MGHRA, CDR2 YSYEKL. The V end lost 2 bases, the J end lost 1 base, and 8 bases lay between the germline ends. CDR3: CASSQPKRNTEAFF. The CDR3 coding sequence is TGCGCCAGCAGCCAACCGAAGAGGAACACTGAAGCTTTCTTT.

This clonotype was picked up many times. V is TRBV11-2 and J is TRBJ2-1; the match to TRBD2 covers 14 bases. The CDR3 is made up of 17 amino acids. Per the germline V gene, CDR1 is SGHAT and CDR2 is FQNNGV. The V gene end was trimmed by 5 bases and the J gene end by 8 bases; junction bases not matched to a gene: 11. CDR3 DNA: TGTGCCAGCAGCAGACTAGCGGGAGGGCTCCTGGGCGATGAGCAGTTCTTC. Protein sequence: CASSRLAGGLLGDEQFF. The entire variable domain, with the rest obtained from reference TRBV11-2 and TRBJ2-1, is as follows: EAGVAQSPRYKIIEKRQSVAFWCNPISGHATLYWYQQILGQGPKLLIQFQNNGVVDDSQLPKDRFSAERLKGVDSTLKIQPAKLEDSAVYLCASSRLAGGLLGDEQFFGPGTRLTVL.

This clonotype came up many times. The CDR3 loop reads CASSLGGRGNSPLHF. CDR3 DNA: TGTGCCAGCAGCCTAGGGGGCAGGGGGAATTCACCCCTCCACTTT. The chain uses TRBV12-3 or TRBV12-4 and TRBJ1-6, with 7 bases matching TRBD1. V was clipped by 6 bases and J by 7 bases; unmatched bases: 9. The CDR3 totals 15 residues.

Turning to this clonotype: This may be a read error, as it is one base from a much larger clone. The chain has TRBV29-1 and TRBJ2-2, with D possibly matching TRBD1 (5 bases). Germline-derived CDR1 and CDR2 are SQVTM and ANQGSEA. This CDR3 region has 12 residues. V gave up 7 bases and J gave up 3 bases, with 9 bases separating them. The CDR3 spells CSGGRDTGELFF. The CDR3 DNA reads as TGCAGCGGGGGCAGGGACACCGGGGAGCTGTTTTTT.